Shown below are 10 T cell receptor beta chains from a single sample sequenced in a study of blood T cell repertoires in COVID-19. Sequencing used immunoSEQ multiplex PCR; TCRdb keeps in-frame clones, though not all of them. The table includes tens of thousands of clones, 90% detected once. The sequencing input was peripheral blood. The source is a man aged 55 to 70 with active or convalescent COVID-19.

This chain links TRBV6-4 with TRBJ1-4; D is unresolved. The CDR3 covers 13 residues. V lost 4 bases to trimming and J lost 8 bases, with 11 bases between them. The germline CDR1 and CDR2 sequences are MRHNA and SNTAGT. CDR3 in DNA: TGTGCCAGCAGTGTGCGGTCGGGGGAAAAACTGTTTTTT. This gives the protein CASSVRSGEKLFF.

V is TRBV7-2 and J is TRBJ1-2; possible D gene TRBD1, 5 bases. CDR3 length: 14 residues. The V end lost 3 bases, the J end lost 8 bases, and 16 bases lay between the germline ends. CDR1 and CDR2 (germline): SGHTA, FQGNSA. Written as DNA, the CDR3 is TGTGCCAGCAGCTTTAACCAGGGCGATCTGGGCTACACCTTC. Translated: CASSFNQGDLGYTF.

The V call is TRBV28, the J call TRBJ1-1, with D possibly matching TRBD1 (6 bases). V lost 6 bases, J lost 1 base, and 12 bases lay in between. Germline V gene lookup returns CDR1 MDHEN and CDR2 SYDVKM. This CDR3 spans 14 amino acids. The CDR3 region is CASSPGTSNTEAFF. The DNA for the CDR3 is TGTGCCAGCAGCCCCGGGACATCGAACACTGAAGCTTTCTTT.

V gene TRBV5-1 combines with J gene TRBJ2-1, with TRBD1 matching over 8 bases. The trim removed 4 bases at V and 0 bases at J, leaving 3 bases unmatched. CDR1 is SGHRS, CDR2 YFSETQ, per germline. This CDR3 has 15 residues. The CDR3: CASSVTGGSYNEQFF. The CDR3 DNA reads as TGCGCCAGCAGCGTAACAGGGGGCTCCTACAATGAGCAGTTCTTC.

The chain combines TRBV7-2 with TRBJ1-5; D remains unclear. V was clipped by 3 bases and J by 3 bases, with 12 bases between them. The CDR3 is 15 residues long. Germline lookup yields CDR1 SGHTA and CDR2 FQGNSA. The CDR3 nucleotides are TGTGCCAGCAGCTTTCTCGCGGGCACCAATCAGCCCCAGCATTTT. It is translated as CASSFLAGTNQPQHF.

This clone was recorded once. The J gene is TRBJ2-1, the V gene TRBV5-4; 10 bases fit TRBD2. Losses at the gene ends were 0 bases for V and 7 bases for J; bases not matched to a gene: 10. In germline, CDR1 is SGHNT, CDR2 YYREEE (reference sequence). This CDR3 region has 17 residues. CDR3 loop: CASSLGEKRGGINEQFF. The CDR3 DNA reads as TGTGCCAGCAGCTTGGGAGAGAAGCGGGGGGGCATAAATGAGCAGTTCTTC.

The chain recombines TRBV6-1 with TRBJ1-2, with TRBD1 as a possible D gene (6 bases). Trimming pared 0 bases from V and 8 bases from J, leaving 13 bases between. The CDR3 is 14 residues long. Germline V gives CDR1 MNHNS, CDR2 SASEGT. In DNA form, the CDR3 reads TGTGCCAGCAGTGAAGCCCAGGGGCTTGGGGGCTACACCTTC. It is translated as CASSEAQGLGGYTF.

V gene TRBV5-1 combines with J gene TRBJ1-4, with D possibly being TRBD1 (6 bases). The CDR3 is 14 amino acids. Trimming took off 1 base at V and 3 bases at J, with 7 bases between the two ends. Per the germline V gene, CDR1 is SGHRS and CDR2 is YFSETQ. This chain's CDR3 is CASSLTGPNEKLFF. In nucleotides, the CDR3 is TGCGCCAGCAGCTTGACAGGGCCTAATGAAAAACTGTTTTTT.

The CDR3 loop reads CASRVVGSPLHF. The CDR3 nucleotides are TGTGCCAGCAGGGTAGTTGGTTCACCCCTCCACTTT. The chain recombines TRBV28 with TRBJ1-6; D not certain. V gave up 6 bases and J gave up 9 bases, with 9 bases separating them. This CDR3 is 12 amino acids long. CDR1 and CDR2 from the germline V gene are MDHEN and SYDVKM.

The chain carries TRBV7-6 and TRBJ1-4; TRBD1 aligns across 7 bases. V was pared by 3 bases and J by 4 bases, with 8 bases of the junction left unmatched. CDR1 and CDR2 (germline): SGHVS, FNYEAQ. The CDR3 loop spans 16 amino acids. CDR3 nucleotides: TGTGCCAGCAGCTTGGGTGCGACAGGGAGTAATGAAAAACTGTTTTTT. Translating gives CASSLGATGSNEKLFF.